This T cell receptor beta chain was sequenced in a study of blood T cell repertoires in COVID-19. Study-level information: Samples of COVID-19 (acute and convalescent) were obtained from the United States, Italy and Spain. Sample material is recorded as cDNA or gDNA derived from T cells, B-cell-depleted T cells, or PBMCs.

The assay was immunoSEQ multiplex PCR, and TCRdb's table has in-frame clones only and misses some. This table has 20,000 to 25,000 clones, roughly 87% appearing once. There are 15 residues in the CDR3. V trimming: 1 base; J trimming: 3 bases; junction bases outside the gene matches: 3. Germline CDR1 MGHRA, CDR2 YSYEKL. This TCR came from a human donor with active COVID-19. The donor label of this sample is uncertain. V usage is TRBV4-1 and J usage is TRBJ2-7, with 10 nucleotides matching TRBD2. The sequenced sample consisted of peripheral blood. For the CDR3, the DNA is TGCGCCAGCAGCCAAGTCTCTAGCGGGAGCTACGAGCAGTACTTC. Encoded protein: CASSQVSSGSYEQYF.